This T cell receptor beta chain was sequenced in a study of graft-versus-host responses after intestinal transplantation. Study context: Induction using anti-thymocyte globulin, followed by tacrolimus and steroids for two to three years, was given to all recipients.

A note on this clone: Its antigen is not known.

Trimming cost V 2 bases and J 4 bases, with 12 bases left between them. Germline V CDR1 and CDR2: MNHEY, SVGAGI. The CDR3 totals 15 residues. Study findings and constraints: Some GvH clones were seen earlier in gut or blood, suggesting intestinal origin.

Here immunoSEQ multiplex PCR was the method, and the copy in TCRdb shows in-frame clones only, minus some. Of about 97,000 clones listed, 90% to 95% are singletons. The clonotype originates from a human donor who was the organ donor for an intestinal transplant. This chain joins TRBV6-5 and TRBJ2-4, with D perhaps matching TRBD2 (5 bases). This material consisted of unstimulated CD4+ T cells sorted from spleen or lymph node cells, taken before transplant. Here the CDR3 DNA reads TGTGCCAGCAGTTACGATCGAGGGCCGAAAAACATTCAGTACTTC. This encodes CASSYDRGPKNIQYF.